The 8 T cell receptor beta chains presented below share a single source sample, sequenced in a study of glioma-infiltrating T cells. Using RNA template, CDR3s of TCR alpha and beta were amplified with iRepertoire arm-PCR. MiXCR, applied by TCRdb to the multiplex PCR reads, yields one record per CDR3 protein. In the table there are fewer than 250,000 distinct CDR3 sequences, around 30% of which are singletons. Input material: glioma tissue, nonneoplastic brain tissue, or PBMCs (not recorded which). The receptor set was obtained from a human donor with low-grade glioma or glioblastoma, undergoing nonglioma brain surgery, or in good health (not recorded which).

In the case of this clonotype: This may be a read error: a much more frequent sequence differs by one nucleotide. The rearrangement links TRBV19 to TRBJ2-1, with D possibly matching TRBD2 (5 bases). The CDR3 spans 13 residues. V lost 3 bases and J lost 6, with 9 bases in between. Germline lookup yields CDR1 LNHDA and CDR2 SQIVND (reference sequence). The chain's CDR3 is CASSISDCNEQFF. CDR3 nucleotides: TGTGCCAGTAGTATCTCGGACTGCAATGAGCAGTTCTTC.

This clonotype showed up many times. The V and J genes are TRBV12-3 or TRBV12-4 and TRBJ1-1; D gene uncertain. This CDR3 spans 11 amino acids. V lost 6 bases and J 8 bases, leaving 10 bases between the germline ends. CDR3 amino acids: CASRSAGEAFF. DNA for the CDR3: TGTGCCAGCAGGTCAGCCGGGGAAGCTTTCTTT.

This clonotype has a count of ten or more. The CDR3 bases are TGTGCCAGCAGTTTCAGCGAGATGGGCACAGATACGCAGTATTTT. Its translation is CASSFSEMGTDTQYF. The chain employs TRBV28 and TRBJ2-3; D uncertain. The CDR3 totals 15 residues. From germline, CDR1 is MDHEN and CDR2 SYDVKM. The V gene lost 3 bases and the J gene lost 1 base, with 11 bases spanning the gap.

This clonotype was recorded at least ten times. The chain uses TRBV27 and TRBJ2-3; a possible D gene is TRBD1 (6 bases). V dropped 0 bases and J dropped 1 base, with 20 bases sitting between them. CDR3 length: 19 amino acids. Germline-derived CDR1 and CDR2 are MNHEY and SMNVEV (reference sequence). In DNA form, the CDR3 reads TGTGCCAGCAGTTTATCCGCTTGGACAGCTCCCAGGGGCACAGATACGCAGTATTTT. This encodes CASSLSAWTAPRGTDTQYF.

As regards this clonotype: This may be a read error, as it is one base from a much larger clone. The gene calls are TRBV6-1 and TRBJ2-3; 8 bases agree with TRBD1. V lost 5 bases, J lost 6 bases, and 16 bases stayed unmatched. CDR3 size: 17 residues. Germline assignment: CDR1 MNHNS and CDR2 SASEGT. The CDR3 loop reads CASSPGTGIPTWDTQYF. The CDR3 DNA follows: TGTGCCAGCAGTCCCGGGACAGGTATACCAACTTGGGATACGCAGTATTTT.

The chain combines TRBV19 with TRBJ2-4; a possible D gene is TRBD2 (5 bases). Germline values: CDR1 LNHDA, CDR2 SQIVND (reference sequence). The CDR3 length is 17 residues. Trimming took off 2 bases at V and 0 bases at J, with 14 bases between the two ends. The CDR3 nucleotides read TGTGCCAGTAGTATATCCCTCGGCGGGCGAGCCAAAAACATTCAGTACTTC. Its translation: CASSISLGGRAKNIQYF.

This clonotype has a count of ten or more. The chain combines TRBV7-2 with TRBJ1-2, with TRBD1 identical over 10 bases. Per germline, CDR1 SGHTA and CDR2 FQGNSA. Trimming took 4 bases from V and 1 from J; bases not matched to a gene: 9. This CDR3 comprises 17 residues. The CDR3 reads CASSSPRDRGDNYGYTF. As DNA, the CDR3 is TGTGCCAGCAGCTCACCCCGGGACAGGGGTGATAACTATGGCTACACCTTC.

In its sample, this clonotype was seen many times. The V and J genes are TRBV20-1 and TRBJ2-7, with TRBD1 matching over 7 bases. CDR3 length: 14 amino acids. V shed 5 bases, J shed 2 bases, and the junction held 9 bases outside the gene matches. Germline values: CDR1 DFQATT, CDR2 SNEGSKA (reference sequence). CDR3 DNA sequence: TGCAGTGCTGTACCCGGGACAGAGACCTACGAGCAGTACTTC. Protein: CSAVPGTETYEQYF.